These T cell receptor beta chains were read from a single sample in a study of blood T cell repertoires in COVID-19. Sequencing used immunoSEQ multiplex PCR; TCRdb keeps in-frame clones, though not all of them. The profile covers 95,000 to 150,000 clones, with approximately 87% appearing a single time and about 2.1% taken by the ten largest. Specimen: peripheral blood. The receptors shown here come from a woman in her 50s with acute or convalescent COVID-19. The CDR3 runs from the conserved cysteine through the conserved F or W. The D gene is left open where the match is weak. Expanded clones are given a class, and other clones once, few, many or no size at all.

CASSRGRSSYNEQFF	TGTGCCAGCAGCAGGGGCCGCAGCTCCTACAATGAGCAGTTCTTC	TRBV7-6	.	TRBJ2-1	.
CASSPAQGGWSNQPQHF	TGTGCCAGTAGCCCCGCCCAGGGCGGTTGGAGCAATCAGCCCCAGCATTTT	TRBV19	.	TRBJ1-5	few
CASSQLQPGTDTQYF	TGTGCCAGCAGCCAGCTCCAACCGGGCACAGATACGCAGTATTTT	TRBV3-1/TRBV3-2	.	TRBJ2-3	.
CASSSTSGNTDTQYF	TGTGCCAGCAGCTCGACTAGCGGGAACACAGATACGCAGTATTTT	TRBV7-6	TRBD2	TRBJ2-3	.
CATRAAGGADTQYF	TGTGCCACCAGGGCCGCAGGGGGCGCAGATACGCAGTATTTT	TRBV24-1	TRBD1	TRBJ2-3	.
CASSLSAGRTDTQYF	TGTGCCAGCAGCTTAAGTGCGGGGCGGACAGATACGCAGTATTTT	TRBV7-3	.	TRBJ2-3	.
CASSSDGEILKEQFF	TGCGCCAGCAGCTCGGACGGGGAAATCTTGAAGGAGCAGTTCTTC	TRBV5-1	.	TRBJ2-1	.
CASSPGQSYEQYF	TGTGCCAGCTCACCGGGACAGTCCTACGAGCAGTACTTC	TRBV18	TRBD1	TRBJ2-7	.
CASSWGQENTEAFF	TGTGCCAGCAGTTGGGGACAGGAGAACACTGAAGCTTTCTTT	TRBV7-9	TRBD1	TRBJ1-1	.
CASTLRTGPSNQPQHF	TGTGCCAGTACCCTCCGGACAGGACCTAGCAATCAGCCCCAGCATTTT	TRBV19	TRBD1	TRBJ1-5	.
CASRRETSTEAFF	TGTGCCAGCCGCAGGGAAACGAGTACTGAAGCTTTCTTT	TRBV19	.	TRBJ1-1	once
CASSEWLAGGIDTQYF	TGCGCCAGCAGTGAGTGGCTAGCGGGAGGAATAGATACGCAGTATTTT	TRBV10-1	TRBD2	TRBJ2-3	.
CASSLSGGHSGNTIYF	TGCGCCAGCAGCTTGTCAGGGGGTCACTCTGGAAACACCATATATTTT	TRBV5-1	TRBD1	TRBJ1-3	.
CASSEAGLRGRTGDYGYTF	TGTGCCAGCAGTGAAGCGGGGCTTAGAGGGAGGACAGGCGACTATGGCTACACCTTC	TRBV2	TRBD1	TRBJ1-2	once
CAISATSGAYNEQFF	TGTGCCATCAGTGCCACTAGCGGAGCCTACAATGAGCAGTTCTTC	TRBV10-3	TRBD2	TRBJ2-1	.
CASSFKGLAGGTGELFF	TGTGCCAGCAGCTTCAAAGGACTAGCGGGAGGCACCGGGGAGCTGTTTTTT	TRBV7-9	TRBD2	TRBJ2-2	.
CASSLYLAAYEQYF	TGCGCCAGCAGCTTGTACCTAGCGGCCTACGAGCAGTACTTC	TRBV5-1	TRBD2	TRBJ2-7	.
CASSPLQVLSGNTIYF	TGTGCCAGCTCACCACTACAGGTTCTCTCTGGAAACACCATATATTTT	TRBV18	.	TRBJ1-3	.
CASSNPESGYTF	TGTGCCAGCAGCAACCCCGAGTCTGGCTACACCTTC	TRBV6-2/TRBV6-3	.	TRBJ1-2	few
CASSFPHRDGYTF	TGTGCCAGCAGCTTTCCCCACAGGGATGGCTACACCTTC	TRBV5-5	.	TRBJ1-2	.
CASSPNRGVRTEAFF	TGTGCCAGCTCACCAAACAGGGGGGTGAGAACTGAAGCTTTCTTT	TRBV18	TRBD1	TRBJ1-1	.
CASSLSGTSGGAGETQYF	TGCGCCAGCTCCCTCTCCGGGACTAGCGGGGGGGCCGGGGAGACCCAGTACTTC	TRBV5-1	TRBD2	TRBJ2-5	.
CASSPSTGGGYEQYF	TGTGCCAGCTCACCATCGACAGGCGGTGGCTACGAGCAGTACTTC	TRBV18	.	TRBJ2-7	.
CASSTYLQGKRLYEQYF	TGTGCCAGTAGTACTTACCTACAGGGAAAGCGGCTCTACGAGCAGTACTTC	TRBV19	.	TRBJ2-7	.
CASSSPQDRSGEQYF	TGTGCCAGCAGTTCGCCCCAGGACAGGTCGGGGGAGCAGTACTTC	TRBV28	TRBD1	TRBJ2-7	.
CASSQDRGTDTDTQYF	TGCGCCAGCAGCCAAGATAGGGGGACAGACACAGATACGCAGTATTTT	TRBV4-1	TRBD1	TRBJ2-3	.
CAWSTPGLPVSQYF	TGTGCCTGGAGTACCCCCGGACTCCCGGTGTCGCAGTATTTT	TRBV30	.	TRBJ2-3	.